The clone carrying this T cell receptor (beta chain) appeared many times. Its antigen is unknown. The investigators amplified TCR beta CDR3 regions from RNA transcripts. TCR CDR3 regions were first amplified by RT-PCR with HTBI primers. A single record per CDR3 protein comes from TCRdb applying MiXCR to the multiplex PCR reads. The data show about 760,000 distinct CDR3 sequences, over 35% seen once. These data are taken from a study of T cells in Graves' hyperthyroidism and ophthalmopathy. Study at large: At initial diagnosis, before any treatment had begun, peripheral blood was obtained.

Study observations and caveats: Ophthalmopathy was told apart from stable hyperthyroidism by a 13 V-J model.

The clonotype comes from a woman in her forties with Graves' hyperthyroidism. The sequenced sample was blood.

CDR3 amino acids: CASTSTGLEAFF. The CDR3 bases are TGTGCCAGCACCTCTACAGGGCTTGAAGCTTTCTTT. The V call is TRBV7-2, the J call TRBJ1-1, with D tentatively TRBD1 (6 bases). Germline V gene lookup returns CDR1 SGHTA and CDR2 FQGNSA. The CDR3 is 12 residues long. The V gene lost 7 bases and the J gene lost 7 bases, with 13 bases spanning the gap.